This T cell receptor beta chain is from a study of cytomegalovirus exposure and HLA in healthy donors. Study-wide points: Reportedly, diagnosis of cytomegalovirus status by the classifier showed high specificity and sensitivity.

J lost 4 bases, V lost 5 bases, and 3 bases had no gene match. Germline V gene data show CDR1 as SEHNR and CDR2 as FQNEAQ (reference sequence). The CDR3 consists of 13 residues. The PCR used 60 Vbeta and 13 Jbeta primers. Repertoires were generated with immunoSEQ multiplex PCR, while TCRdb's copy carries only in-frame clones and drops some. The sample includes about 160,000 clones, approximately 72% of them seen just once. Details on this clone: The antigen remains unidentified.

The clonotype comes from a female donor in good health and CMV-seronegative. The gene calls are TRBV7-9 and TRBJ1-1, with 8 bases lining up with TRBD1. The sample was PBMCs. Here the CDR3 reads CASSGQGATEAFF. CDR3 in DNA: TGTGCCAGCAGCGGGCAGGGGGCCACTGAAGCTTTCTTT.